This T cell receptor beta chain was sequenced during a study of Ad26.COV2.S vaccination and SARS-CoV-2 variants. Study context: Ad26.COV2.S given intramuscularly, once or twice 56 days apart.

Noted treatment: some 19 received Ad26.COV2.S at low or high dose, single or two shots; roughly five received placebo; per-sample allocation not given. Day 63 following the first vaccine or placebo injection was when the samples were taken. Points from the study as a whole: Placebo recipients had lower spike-specific TCR breadth than vaccine recipients. Recipients of either vaccine or placebo displayed similar breadth of non-spike TCRs. Total T cell responses were possibly underestimated by TCR breadth and depth analyses.

The protocol was immunoSEQ multiplex PCR, while the TCRdb copy is restricted to in-frame clones and leaves out a portion. The sample lists just over 350,000 clones; approximately 85% were seen once. Trimming left V 2 bases short and J 7 bases short, with 12 bases between. The CDR3 runs 14 residues. CDR1 is MNHEY and CDR2 is SVGEGT in the germline V gene. Of note for this clone: Its antigen remains unknown.

The chain combines TRBV6-2 or TRBV6-3 with TRBJ2-1, with D maybe TRBD2 (6 bases). Sequencing used peripheral blood, obtained in a trial of Ad26.COV2.S vaccine versus placebo. The receptor comes from a person between 18 and 65 years old who received the Ad26.COV2.S COVID-19 vaccine or a placebo. CDR3 bases: TGTGCCAGCAGTTACACTTCGGGAGCGAATGAGCAGTTCTTC. Protein sequence: CASSYTSGANEQFF.